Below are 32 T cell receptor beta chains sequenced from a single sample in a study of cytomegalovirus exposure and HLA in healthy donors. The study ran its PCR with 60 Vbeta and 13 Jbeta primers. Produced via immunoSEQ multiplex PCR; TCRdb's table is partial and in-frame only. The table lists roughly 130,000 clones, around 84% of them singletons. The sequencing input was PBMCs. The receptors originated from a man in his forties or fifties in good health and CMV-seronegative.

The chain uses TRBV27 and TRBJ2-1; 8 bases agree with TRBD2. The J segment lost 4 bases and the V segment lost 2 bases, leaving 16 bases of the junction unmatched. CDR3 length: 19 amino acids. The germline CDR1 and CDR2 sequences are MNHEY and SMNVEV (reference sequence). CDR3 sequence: CASSLRGGTLAGDYNEQFF. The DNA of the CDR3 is TGTGCCAGCAGTTTAAGAGGAGGGACTCTAGCGGGTGATTACAATGAGCAGTTCTTC.

CDR3 sequence (DNA): TGTGCCAGCAGCTTAGTTGGGTGGGGAGACACTGAAGCTTTCTTT. Encoded protein: CASSLVGWGDTEAFF. The rearrangement uses TRBV7-2 and TRBJ1-1, with unresolved D. CDR3 length equals 15 residues. Per the germline V gene, CDR1 is SGHTA and CDR2 is FQGNSA. The germline V and J ends were trimmed by 1 base and 3 bases, with 12 bases remaining between them.

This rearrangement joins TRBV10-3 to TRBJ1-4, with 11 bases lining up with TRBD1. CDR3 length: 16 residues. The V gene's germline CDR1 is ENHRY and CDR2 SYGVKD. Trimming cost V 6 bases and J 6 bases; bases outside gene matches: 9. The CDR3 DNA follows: TGTGCCATCAGCGGACAGGGGGCGACGAGTTATGAAAAACTGTTTTTT. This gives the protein CAISGQGATSYEKLFF.

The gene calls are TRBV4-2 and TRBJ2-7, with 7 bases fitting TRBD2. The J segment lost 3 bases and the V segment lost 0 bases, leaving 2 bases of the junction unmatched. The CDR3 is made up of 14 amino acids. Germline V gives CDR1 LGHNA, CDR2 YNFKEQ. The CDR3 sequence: CASSQDGDYYEQYF. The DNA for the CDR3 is TGTGCCAGCAGCCAAGATGGGGACTACTACGAGCAGTACTTC.

CDR3 DNA: TGTGCCATCAGTGAGTCTTGGCTCGGGAGCACTGAAGCTTTCTTT. It codes for CAISESWLGSTEAFF. The V gene is TRBV10-3, the J gene TRBJ1-1; D is undetermined. CDR3 length: 15 residues. The ends were cut back, 0 bases at V and 4 bases at J, with 12 bases in the middle. Looked up from germline, CDR1 is ENHRY and CDR2 is SYGVKD.

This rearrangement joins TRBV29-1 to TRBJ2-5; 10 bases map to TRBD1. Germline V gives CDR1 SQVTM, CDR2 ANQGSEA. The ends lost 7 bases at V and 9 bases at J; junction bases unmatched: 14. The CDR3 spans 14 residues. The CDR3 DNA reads TGCAGCGCCCTCGGGACAGGGGAACGGTATCCCCAGTACTTC. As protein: CSALGTGERYPQYF.

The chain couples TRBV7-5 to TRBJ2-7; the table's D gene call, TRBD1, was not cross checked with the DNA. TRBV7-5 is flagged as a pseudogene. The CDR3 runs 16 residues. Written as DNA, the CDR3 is TGTGCCAGAAGCTTAGTCGTCGGGGACAGGGACTACGAGCAGTACTTC. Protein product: CARSLVVGDRDYEQYF.

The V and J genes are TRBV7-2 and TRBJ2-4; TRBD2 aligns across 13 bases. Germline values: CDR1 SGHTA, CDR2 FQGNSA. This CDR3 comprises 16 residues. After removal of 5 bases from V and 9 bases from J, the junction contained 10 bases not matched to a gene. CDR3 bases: TGTGCCAGCAGCACGGGACTAGCGGGGTCACAGGCCATTCAGTACTTC. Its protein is CASSTGLAGSQAIQYF.

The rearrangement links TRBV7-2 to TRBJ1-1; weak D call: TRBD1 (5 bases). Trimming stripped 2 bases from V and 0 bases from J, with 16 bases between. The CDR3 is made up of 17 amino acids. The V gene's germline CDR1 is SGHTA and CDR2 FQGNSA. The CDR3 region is CASSLYGLGALNTEAFF. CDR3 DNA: TGTGCCAGCAGCTTATACGGATTAGGGGCTTTGAACACTGAAGCTTTCTTT.

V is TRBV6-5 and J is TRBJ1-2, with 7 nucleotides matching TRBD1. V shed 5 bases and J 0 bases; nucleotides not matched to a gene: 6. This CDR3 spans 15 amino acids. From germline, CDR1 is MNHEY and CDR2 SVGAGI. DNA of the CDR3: TGTGCCAGCAGTAAGACAGGGTACGCTAACTATGGCTACACCTTC. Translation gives CASSKTGYANYGYTF.

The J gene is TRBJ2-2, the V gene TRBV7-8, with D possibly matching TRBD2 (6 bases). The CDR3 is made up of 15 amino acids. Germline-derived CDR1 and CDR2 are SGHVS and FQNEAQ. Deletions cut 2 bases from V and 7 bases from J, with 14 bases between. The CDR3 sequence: CASSLRTKGHGELFF. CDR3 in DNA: TGTGCCAGCAGCTTAAGGACTAAGGGCCACGGGGAGCTGTTTTTT.

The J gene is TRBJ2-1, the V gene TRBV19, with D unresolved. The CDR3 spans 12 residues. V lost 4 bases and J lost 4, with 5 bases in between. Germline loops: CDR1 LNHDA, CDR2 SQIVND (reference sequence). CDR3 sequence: CASSTSYNEQFF. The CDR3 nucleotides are TGTGCCAGTAGTACCAGTTACAATGAGCAGTTCTTC.

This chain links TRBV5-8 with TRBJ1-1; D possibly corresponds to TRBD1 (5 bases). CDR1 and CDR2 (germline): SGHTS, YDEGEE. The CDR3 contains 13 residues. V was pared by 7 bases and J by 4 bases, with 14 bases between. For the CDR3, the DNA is TGTGCCAGCGGCGGGACCCCGATCACTGAAGCTTTCTTT. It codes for CASGGTPITEAFF.

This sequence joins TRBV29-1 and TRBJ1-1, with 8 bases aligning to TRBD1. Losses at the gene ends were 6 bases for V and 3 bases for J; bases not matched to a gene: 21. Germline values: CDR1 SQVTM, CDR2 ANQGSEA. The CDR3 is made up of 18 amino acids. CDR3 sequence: CSVHLFTDRVGWDTEAFF. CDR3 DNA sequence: TGCAGCGTACACCTCTTTACGGACAGGGTAGGGTGGGACACTGAAGCTTTCTTT.

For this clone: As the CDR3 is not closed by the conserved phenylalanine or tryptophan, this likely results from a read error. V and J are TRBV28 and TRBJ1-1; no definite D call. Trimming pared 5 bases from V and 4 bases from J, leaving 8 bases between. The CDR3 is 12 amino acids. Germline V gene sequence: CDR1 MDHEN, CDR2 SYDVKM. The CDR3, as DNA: TGTGCCAGCAGTAGTGGTAGCACTGAAGCTTTCGTT. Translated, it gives CASSSGSTEAFV.

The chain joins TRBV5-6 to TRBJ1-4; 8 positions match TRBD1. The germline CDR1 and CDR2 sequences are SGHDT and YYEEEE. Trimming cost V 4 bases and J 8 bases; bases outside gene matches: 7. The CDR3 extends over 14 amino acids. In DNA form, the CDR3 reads TGTGCCAGCAGCCCAGGGGGCGCGGGAGAAAAACTGTTTTTT. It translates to CASSPGGAGEKLFF.

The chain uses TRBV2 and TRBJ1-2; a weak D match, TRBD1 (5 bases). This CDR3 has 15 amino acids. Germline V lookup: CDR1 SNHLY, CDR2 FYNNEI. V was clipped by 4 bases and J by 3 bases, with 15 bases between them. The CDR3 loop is CASSGQGSPYYGYTF. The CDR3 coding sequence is TGTGCCAGCAGTGGGCAGGGATCCCCCTACTATGGCTACACCTTC.

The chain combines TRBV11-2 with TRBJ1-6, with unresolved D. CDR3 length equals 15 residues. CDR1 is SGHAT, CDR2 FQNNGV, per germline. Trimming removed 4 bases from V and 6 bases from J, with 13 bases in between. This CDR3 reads CASSWSSFSNSPLHF. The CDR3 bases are TGTGCCAGCAGCTGGAGTAGTTTCTCTAATTCACCCCTCCACTTT.

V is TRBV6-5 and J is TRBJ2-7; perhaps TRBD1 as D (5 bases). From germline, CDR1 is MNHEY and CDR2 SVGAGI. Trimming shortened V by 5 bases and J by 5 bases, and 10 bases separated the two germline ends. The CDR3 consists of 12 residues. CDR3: CASSPSGNEQYF. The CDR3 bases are TGTGCCAGCAGTCCCTCAGGGAACGAGCAGTACTTC.

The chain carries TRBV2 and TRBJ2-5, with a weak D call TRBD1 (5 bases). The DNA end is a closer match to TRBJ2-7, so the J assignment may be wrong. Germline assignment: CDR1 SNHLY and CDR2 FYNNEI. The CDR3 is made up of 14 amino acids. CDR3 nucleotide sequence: TGTGCCAGCTCCCCTCAGGGTGGACCTTACGAGCAGTACTTC. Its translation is CASSPQGGPYEQYF.

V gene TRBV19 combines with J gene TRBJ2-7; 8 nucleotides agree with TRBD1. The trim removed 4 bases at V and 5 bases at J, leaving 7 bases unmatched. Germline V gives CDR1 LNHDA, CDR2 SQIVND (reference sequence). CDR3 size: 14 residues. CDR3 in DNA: TGTGCCAGTAGTAGGACAGGGTATGTCGACGAGCAGTACTTC. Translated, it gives CASSRTGYVDEQYF.

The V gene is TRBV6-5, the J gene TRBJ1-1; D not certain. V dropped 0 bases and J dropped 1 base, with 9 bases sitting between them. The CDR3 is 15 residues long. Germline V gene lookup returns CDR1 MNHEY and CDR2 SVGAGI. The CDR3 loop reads CASSYSIAGNTEAFF. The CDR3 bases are TGTGCCAGCAGTTACTCGATTGCAGGGAACACTGAAGCTTTCTTT.

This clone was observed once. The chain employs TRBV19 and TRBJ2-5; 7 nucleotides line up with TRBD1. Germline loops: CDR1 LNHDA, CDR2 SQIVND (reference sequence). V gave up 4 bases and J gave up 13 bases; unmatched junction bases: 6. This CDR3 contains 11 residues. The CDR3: CASSTDRARYF. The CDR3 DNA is TGTGCCAGTAGTACCGACAGGGCTCGGTACTTC.

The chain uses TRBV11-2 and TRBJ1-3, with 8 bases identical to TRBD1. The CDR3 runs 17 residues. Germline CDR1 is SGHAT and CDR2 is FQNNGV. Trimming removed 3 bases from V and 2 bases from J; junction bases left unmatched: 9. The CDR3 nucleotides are TGTGCCAGCAGCTTTGGGGACAGGTTTAGCGCTGGAAACACCATATATTTT. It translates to CASSFGDRFSAGNTIYF.

CDR3 in amino acids: CSAATDINSGANVLTF. Here the CDR3 DNA reads TGCAGCGCCGCGACGGACATAAACTCTGGGGCCAACGTCCTGACTTTC. The gene calls are TRBV29-1 and TRBJ2-6; tentative D call: TRBD1 (5 bases). The CDR3 extends over 16 amino acids. CDR1 and CDR2 from the germline V gene are SQVTM and ANQGSEA. The V end was cut by 7 bases, the J end by 0 bases, with 16 bases between.

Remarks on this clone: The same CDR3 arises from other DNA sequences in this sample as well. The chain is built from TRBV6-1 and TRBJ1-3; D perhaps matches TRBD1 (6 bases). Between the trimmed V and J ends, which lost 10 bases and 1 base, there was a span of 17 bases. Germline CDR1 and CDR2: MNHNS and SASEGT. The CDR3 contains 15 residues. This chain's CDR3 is CATGNRVVSGNTIYF. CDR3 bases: TGTGCCACGGGAAACAGGGTGGTTTCTGGAAACACCATATATTTT.

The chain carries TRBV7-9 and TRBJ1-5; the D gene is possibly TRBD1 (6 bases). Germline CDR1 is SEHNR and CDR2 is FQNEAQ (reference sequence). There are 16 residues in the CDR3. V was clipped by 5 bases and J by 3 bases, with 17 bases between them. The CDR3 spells CASSAEGEGVNQPQHF. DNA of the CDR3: TGTGCCAGCAGCGCCGAGGGGGAAGGCGTCAATCAGCCCCAGCATTTT.

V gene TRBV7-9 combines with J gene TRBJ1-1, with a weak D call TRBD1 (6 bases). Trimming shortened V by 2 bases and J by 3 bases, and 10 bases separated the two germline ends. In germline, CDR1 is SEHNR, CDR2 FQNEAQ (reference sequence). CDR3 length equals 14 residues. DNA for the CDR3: TGTGCCAGCAGCTTACCGACAGGATACACTGAAGCTTTCTTT. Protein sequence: CASSLPTGYTEAFF.

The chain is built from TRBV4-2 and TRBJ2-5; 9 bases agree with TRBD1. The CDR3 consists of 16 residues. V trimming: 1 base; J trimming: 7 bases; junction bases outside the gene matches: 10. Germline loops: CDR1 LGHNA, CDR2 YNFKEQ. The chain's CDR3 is CASSQARQGDPWTQYF. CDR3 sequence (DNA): TGTGCCAGCAGCCAAGCTCGACAGGGGGATCCCTGGACCCAGTACTTC.

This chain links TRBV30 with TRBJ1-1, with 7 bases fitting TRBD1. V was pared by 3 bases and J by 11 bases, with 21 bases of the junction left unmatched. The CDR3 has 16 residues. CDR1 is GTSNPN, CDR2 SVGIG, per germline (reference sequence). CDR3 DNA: TGTGCCTGGAGGGAAGACAGGGAGCCTCCCTCCGATGACGCTTTCTTT. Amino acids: CAWREDREPPSDDAFF.

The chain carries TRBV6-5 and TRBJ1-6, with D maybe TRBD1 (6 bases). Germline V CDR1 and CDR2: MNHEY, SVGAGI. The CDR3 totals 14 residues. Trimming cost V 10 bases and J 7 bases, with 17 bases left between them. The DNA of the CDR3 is TGTGCCACCAGGGGTACGGGGGACAATTCACCCCTCCACTTT. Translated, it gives CATRGTGDNSPLHF.

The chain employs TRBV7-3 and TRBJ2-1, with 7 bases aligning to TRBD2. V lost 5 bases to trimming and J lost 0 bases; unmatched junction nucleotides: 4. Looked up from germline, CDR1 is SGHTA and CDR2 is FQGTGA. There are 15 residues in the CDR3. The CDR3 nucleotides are TGTGCCAGCAGCCGACTAGCCAGCTCCTACAATGAGCAGTTCTTC. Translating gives CASSRLASSYNEQFF. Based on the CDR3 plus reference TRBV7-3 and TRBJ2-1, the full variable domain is GAGVSQTPSNKVTEKGKYVELRCDPISGHTALYWYRQSLGQGPEFLIYFQGTGAADDSGLPNDRFFAVRPEGSVSTLKIQRTERGDSAVYLCASSRLASSYNEQFFGPGTRLTVL.